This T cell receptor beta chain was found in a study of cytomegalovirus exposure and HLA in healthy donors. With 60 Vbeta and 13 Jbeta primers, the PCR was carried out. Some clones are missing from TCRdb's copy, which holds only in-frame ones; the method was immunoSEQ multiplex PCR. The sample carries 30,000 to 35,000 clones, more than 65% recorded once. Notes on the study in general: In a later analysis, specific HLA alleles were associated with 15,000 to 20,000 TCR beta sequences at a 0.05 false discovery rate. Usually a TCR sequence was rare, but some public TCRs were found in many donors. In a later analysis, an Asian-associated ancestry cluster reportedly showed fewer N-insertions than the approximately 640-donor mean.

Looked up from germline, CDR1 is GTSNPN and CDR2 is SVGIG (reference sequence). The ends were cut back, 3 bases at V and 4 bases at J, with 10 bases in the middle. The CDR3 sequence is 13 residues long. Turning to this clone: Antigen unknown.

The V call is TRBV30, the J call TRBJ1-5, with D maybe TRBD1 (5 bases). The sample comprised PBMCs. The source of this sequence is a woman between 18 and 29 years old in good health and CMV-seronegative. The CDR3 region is CAWREPGNQPQHF. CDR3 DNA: TGTGCCTGGAGGGAACCAGGGAATCAGCCCCAGCATTTT.